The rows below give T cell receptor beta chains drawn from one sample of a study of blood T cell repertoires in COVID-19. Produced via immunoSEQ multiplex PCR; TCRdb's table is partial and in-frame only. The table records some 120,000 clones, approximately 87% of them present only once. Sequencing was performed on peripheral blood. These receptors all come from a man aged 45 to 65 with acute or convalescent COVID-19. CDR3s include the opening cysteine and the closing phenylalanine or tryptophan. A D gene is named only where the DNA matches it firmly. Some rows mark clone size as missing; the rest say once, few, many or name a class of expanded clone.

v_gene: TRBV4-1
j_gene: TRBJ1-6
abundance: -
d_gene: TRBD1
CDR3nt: TGCGCCAGCAGCCAACCCTCAGGGACAGGAGACCTCCACTTT
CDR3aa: CASSQPSGTGDLHF

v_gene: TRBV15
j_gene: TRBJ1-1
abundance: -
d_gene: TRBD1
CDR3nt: TGTGCCACCAGCAGGTTCGACAGGGGCGGGACTGAAGCTTTCTTT
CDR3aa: CATSRFDRGGTEAFF

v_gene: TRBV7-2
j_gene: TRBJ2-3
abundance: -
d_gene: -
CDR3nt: TGTGCCAGCAGCATTTCCAGAACAGATACGCAGTATTTT
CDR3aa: CASSISRTDTQYF

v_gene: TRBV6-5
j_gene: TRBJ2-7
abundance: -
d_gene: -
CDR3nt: TGTGCCAGCAGCTCCCCCGGGGGGCTAGAGCAGTACTTC
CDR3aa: CASSSPGGLEQYF

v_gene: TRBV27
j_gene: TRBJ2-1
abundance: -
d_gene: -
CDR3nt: TGTGCCAGCAGTTTAAACAGGGTTAATGAGCAGTTCTTC
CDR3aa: CASSLNRVNEQFF

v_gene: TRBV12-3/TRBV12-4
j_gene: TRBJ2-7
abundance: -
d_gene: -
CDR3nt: TGTGCCAGCAGTTGGGGAGAGGCCTACGAGCAGTACTTC
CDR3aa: CASSWGEAYEQYF

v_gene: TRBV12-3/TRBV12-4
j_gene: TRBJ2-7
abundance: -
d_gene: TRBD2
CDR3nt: TGTGCCAGCAGTCCTACAGCGGGGGGCGAGCAGTACTTC
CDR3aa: CASSPTAGGEQYF

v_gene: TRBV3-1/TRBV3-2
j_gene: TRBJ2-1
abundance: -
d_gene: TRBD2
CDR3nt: TGTGCCACCTTCCCCTTAACGGGAGGGCCCTCATGGAATGAGCAGTTCTTC
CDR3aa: CATFPLTGGPSWNEQFF

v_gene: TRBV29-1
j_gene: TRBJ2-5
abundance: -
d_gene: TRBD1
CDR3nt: TGCAGCGTTCAGGACAGGCCGGAGACCCAGTACTTC
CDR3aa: CSVQDRPETQYF

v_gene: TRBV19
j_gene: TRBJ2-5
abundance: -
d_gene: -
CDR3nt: TGTGCCAGTAGTATAGACTCCAGGGTAGCAAAGACCCAGTACTTC
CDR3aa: CASSIDSRVAKTQYF

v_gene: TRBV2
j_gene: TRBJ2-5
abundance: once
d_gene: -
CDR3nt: TGTGCCAGCAGTGACAGGGGTGGGGAGACCCAGTACTTC
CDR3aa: CASSDRGGETQYF

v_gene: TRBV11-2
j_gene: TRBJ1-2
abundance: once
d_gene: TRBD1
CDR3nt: TGTGCCAGCAGCTTGGACAGGAACTATGGCTACACCTTC
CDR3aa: CASSLDRNYGYTF

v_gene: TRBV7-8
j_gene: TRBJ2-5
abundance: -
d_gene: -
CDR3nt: TGTGCCAGCAGCTTAGTGAAGCTCCCCCCAGAGACCCAGTACTTC
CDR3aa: CASSLVKLPPETQYF

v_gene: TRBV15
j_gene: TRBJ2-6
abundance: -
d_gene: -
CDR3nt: TGTGCCACCAGCAGAGGGGGCAGCCCTGGGGCCAACGTCCTGACTTTC
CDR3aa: CATSRGGSPGANVLTF

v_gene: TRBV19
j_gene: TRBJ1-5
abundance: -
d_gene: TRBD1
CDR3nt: TGTGCCAGTAGTATTGGAGGGACAGGCAATCAGCCCCAGCATTTT
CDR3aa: CASSIGGTGNQPQHF

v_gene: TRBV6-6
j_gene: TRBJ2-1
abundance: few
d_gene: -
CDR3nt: TGTGCCAGCAGTCGCCCCCGGAATGAGCAGTTCTTC
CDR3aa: CASSRPRNEQFF

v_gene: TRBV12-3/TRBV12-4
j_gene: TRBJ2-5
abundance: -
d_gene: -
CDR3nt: TGTGCCAGCAGTTTAGGCGGAGAAGAGACCCAGTACTTC
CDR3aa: CASSLGGEETQYF

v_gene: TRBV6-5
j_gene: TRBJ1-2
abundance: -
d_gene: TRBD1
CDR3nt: TGTGCCAGCAAAGCTCCGGGACAGGGAAACTATGGCTACACCTTC
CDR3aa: CASKAPGQGNYGYTF

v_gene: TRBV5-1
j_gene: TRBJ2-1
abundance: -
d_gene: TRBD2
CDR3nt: TGCGCCAGCAGCTTCGGACTAGCGGGAGTTTCCGAGCAGTTCTTC
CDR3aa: CASSFGLAGVSEQFF

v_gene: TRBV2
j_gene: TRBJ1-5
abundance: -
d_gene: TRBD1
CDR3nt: TGTGCCAGCAGCGAGGACAGGGGGAGGAATCAGCCCCAGCATTTT
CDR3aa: CASSEDRGRNQPQHF

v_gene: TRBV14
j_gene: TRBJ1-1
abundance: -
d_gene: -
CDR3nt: TGTGCCAGCAGCCAAGATCAGGGAACCACTGAAGCTTTCTTT
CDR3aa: CASSQDQGTTEAFF

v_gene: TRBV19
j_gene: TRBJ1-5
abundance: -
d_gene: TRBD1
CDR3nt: TGTGCCAGTAGTATAGTCCAGGGGGGTCAGCCCCAGCATTTT
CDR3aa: CASSIVQGGQPQHF

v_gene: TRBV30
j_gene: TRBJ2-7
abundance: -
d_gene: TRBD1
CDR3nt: TGTGCCTGGAGTCTGGACAGGGGGCGCGAGCAGTACTTC
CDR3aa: CAWSLDRGREQYF

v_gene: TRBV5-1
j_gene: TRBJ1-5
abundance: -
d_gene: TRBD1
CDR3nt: TGCGCCAGCAGCGTGGACAGGGGGGACAATCAGCCCCAGCATTTT
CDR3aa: CASSVDRGDNQPQHF

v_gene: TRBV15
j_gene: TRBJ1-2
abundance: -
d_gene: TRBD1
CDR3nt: TGTGCCACCAGCAGAGATAAGGACAGGGGTCGGTATGGCTACACCTTC
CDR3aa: CATSRDKDRGRYGYTF

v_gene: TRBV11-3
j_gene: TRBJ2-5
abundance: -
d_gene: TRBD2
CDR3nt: TGTGCCAGCAGCTTAGATGGGGGGACTAGCAGTTCCCAAGAGACCCAGTACTTC
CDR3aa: CASSLDGGTSSSQETQYF

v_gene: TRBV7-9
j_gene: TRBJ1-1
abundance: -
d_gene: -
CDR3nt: TGTGCCAGCAGCTTGGCAGTAGCAATTGAAGCTTTCTTT
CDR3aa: CASSLAVAIEAFF

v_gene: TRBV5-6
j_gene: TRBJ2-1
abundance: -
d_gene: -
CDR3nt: TGTGCCAGCAGCTGGGGGGAGGATGAGCAGTTCTTC
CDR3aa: CASSWGEDEQFF

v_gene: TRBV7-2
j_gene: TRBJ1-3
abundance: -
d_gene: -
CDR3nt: TGTGCCAGCAGCGTAGGTGGGGGGTCGCGAAACACCATATATTTT
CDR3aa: CASSVGGGSRNTIYF

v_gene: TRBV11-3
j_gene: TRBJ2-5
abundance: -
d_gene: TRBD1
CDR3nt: TGTGCCAGCAGAGGGGACAGGGGGCCAGAGACCCAGTACTTC
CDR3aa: CASRGDRGPETQYF

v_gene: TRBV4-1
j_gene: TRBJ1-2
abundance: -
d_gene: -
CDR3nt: TGCGCCAGCAGCCAAGGGGGGGGGTCTAACTATGGCTACACCTTC
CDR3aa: CASSQGGGSNYGYTF

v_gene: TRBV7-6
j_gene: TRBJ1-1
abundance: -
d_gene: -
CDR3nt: TGTGCCAGCAGCCCGGGGACTGAAGCTTTCTTT
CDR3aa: CASSPGTEAFF

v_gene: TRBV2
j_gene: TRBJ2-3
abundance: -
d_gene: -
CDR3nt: TGTGCCAGCAGTGCAAGTAAGAGCTGGGATACGCAGTATTTT
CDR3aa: CASSASKSWDTQYF

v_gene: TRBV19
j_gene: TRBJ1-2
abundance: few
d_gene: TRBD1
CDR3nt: TGTGCCAGTAGCGGACAGGGACAAGCCGTCCATGGCTACACCTTC
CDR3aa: CASSGQGQAVHGYTF

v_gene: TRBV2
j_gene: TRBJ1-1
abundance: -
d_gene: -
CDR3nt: TGTGCCAGCAGTGTCGCAGGGACTAACACTGAAGCTTTCTTT
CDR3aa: CASSVAGTNTEAFF

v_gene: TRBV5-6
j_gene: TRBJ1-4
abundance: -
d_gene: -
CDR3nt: TGTGCCAGCAGCTGGACGGCGGGGGTATCTAATGAAAAACTGTTTTTT
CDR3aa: CASSWTAGVSNEKLFF

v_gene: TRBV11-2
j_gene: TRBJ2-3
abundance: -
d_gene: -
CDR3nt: TGTGCCAGCAGCTTAGGGCCAGATACGCAGTATTTT
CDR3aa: CASSLGPDTQYF

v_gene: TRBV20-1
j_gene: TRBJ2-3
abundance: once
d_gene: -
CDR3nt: TGCAGTGCTAGTCGAGGGAGCCCCAAGGAAAGGAGCACAGATACGCAGTATTTT
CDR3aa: CSASRGSPKERSTDTQYF

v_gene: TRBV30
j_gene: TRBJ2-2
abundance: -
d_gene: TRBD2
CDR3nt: TGTGCCTGGAGTGTACGTCTAGCGGGGGAGGGCGCCGGGGAGCTGTTTTTT
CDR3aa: CAWSVRLAGEGAGELFF

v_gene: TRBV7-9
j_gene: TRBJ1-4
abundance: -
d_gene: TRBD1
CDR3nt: TGTGCCAGCAGCCACGGACAGGGGGAAAAACTGTTTTTT
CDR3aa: CASSHGQGEKLFF

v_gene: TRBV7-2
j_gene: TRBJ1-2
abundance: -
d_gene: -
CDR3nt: TGTGCCAGCGGCCACGACGGGAGCTATGGCTACACCTTC
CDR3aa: CASGHDGSYGYTF

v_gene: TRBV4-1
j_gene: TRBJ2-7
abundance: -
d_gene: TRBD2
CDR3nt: TGCGCCAGCAGCCCAACTAGCGGGAGCCCCTACGAGCAGTACTTC
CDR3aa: CASSPTSGSPYEQYF

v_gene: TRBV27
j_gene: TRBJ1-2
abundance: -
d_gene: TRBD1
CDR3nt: TGTGCCAGCCGACTAACCGGGACAGGGGATGGCTACACCTTC
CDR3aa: CASRLTGTGDGYTF

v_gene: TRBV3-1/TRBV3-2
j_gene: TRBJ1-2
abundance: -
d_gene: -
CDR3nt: TGTGCCAGCAGCCAAGGTCCATCAGCTAACTATGGCTACACCTTC
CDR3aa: CASSQGPSANYGYTF

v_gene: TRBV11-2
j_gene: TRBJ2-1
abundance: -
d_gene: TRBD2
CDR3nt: TGTGCCAGCAGCTTAACAAATAGCGGGCAACGGGAGTTCTTC
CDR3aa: CASSLTNSGQREFF

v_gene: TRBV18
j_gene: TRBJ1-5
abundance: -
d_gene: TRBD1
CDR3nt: TGTGCCAGCTCACCCCCTGGACAGGGGGATCAGCCCCAGCATTTT
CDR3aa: CASSPPGQGDQPQHF

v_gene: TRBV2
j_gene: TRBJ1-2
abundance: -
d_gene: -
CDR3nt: TGTGCCAGTCTCAGGGTTCCTAACTATGGCTACACCTTC
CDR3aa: CASLRVPNYGYTF

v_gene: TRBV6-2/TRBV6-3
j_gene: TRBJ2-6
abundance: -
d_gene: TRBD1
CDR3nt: TGTGCCAGCAGCCCCGGGACAGGAACCTCTGGGGCCAACGTCCTGACTTTC
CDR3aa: CASSPGTGTSGANVLTF

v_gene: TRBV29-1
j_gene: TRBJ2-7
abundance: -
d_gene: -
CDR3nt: TGCAGCGTTGGAGGAGGCTACGAGCAGTACTTC
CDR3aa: CSVGGGYEQYF

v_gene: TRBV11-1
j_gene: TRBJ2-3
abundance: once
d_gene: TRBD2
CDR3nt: TGTGCCAGCAGCCCAGCAAAAAGCGGGAGGGGGGATACGCAGTATTTT
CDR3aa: CASSPAKSGRGDTQYF

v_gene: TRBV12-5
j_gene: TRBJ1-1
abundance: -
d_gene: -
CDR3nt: TGTGCTAGTGGTTTGGTGGCGGGCACTGAAGCTTTCTTT
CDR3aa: CASGLVAGTEAFF

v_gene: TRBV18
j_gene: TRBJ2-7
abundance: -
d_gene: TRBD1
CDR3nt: TGTGCCAGCTCACCGGGGACAGCAACCTACGAGCAGTACTTC
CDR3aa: CASSPGTATYEQYF

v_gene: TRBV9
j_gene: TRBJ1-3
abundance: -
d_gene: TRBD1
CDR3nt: TGTGCCAGCAGCGTAGCTACCAGTTCAGGGACAGCCGACTTATCTGGAAACACCATATATTTT
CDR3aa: CASSVATSSGTADLSGNTIYF

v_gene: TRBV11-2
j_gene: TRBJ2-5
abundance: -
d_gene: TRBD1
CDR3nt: TGTGCCAGCAGCACTCCCGGGACAGGGGGGAAGACCCAGTACTTC
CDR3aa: CASSTPGTGGKTQYF